The 15 T cell receptor beta chains reported below all come from one sample, sequenced in a study of T cells in Graves' hyperthyroidism and ophthalmopathy (dated by TCRdb to between 2019 and 2020). Receptor amplification or capture employed multiplex PCR. Sequencing took place on an Illumina HiSeq 2000. Amplification of TCR beta CDR3 regions was carried out from RNA transcripts. A first-round RT-PCR of the TCR CDR3 used the HTBI primer set with the Qiagen OneStep RT-PCR kit. TCRdb reworked the public reads: Q25 trimming with fastp, MiXCR clone assembly, productive beta chains retained. Identical CDR3 protein sequences are pooled into one entry, listed with their most common genes and DNA. For this sample there are fewer than 550,000 distinct CDR3 sequences; 15% to 18% appear just once. About 14% of the sample belongs to the ten largest clones. Specimen: blood. The receptors originated from a woman aged 18-29 years with Graves' hyperthyroidism.

At least ten counts were recorded for this clonotype. The chain joins TRBV10-3 to TRBJ2-7; D may be TRBD1 (5 bases). V lost 4 bases, J lost 3 bases, and 10 bases lay in between. Germline loops: CDR1 ENHRY, CDR2 SYGVKD. The CDR3 spans 13 residues. DNA for the CDR3: TGTGCCATCAGTGGTCTCAGGGACTACGAGCAGTACTTC. Protein product: CAISGLRDYEQYF.

Comments on this clonotype: A much larger clone lies one base from this, so it may be a read error. This chain links TRBV20-1 with TRBJ2-7; 12 nucleotides align to TRBD2. The CDR3 sequence is 14 residues long. Looked up from germline, CDR1 is DFQATT and CDR2 is SNEGSKA (reference sequence). The chain's CDR3 is CSAGEWTSGMEQYF. The DNA for the CDR3 is TGCAGTGCTGGAGAATGGACTAGCGGGATGGAGCAGTACTTC.

This chain connects TRBV19 to TRBJ1-5; D call uncertain. CDR3 length: 15 residues. Germline CDR1 is LNHDA and CDR2 is SQIVND (reference sequence). The germline V and J ends were trimmed by 7 bases and 2 bases, with 15 bases remaining between them. Written as DNA, the CDR3 is TGTGCCAGTACCATAGTGGCGAGAGGCAATCAGCCCCAGCATTTT. As protein: CASTIVARGNQPQHF.

The chain recombines TRBV28 with TRBJ2-1; 10 positions agree with TRBD1. The germline V gene has CDR1 MDHEN and CDR2 SYDVKM. Losses at the gene ends were 6 bases for V and 11 bases for J; bases not matched to a gene: 13. CDR3 length: 15 residues. CDR3 sequence reads: CASSGTGVVWGKQFF. In DNA form, the CDR3 reads TGTGCCAGCAGCGGGACAGGGGTAGTGTGGGGTAAGCAGTTCTTC.

This clonotype appeared a few times. This chain joins TRBV29-1 and TRBJ2-3; possible D gene TRBD2, 6 bases. The germline V gene encodes CDR1 SQVTM and CDR2 ANQGSEA. The CDR3 is made up of 12 amino acids. V lost 7 bases to trimming and J lost 0 bases, with 8 bases between them. CDR3 region: CSARESTDTQYF. The CDR3 DNA follows: TGCAGCGCCCGGGAGAGCACAGATACGCAGTATTTT.

This clonotype was picked up a small number of times. The V and J genes are TRBV20-1 and TRBJ1-6, with TRBD1 identical over 9 bases. Trimming removed 0 bases from V and 10 bases from J; junction bases left unmatched: 10. The CDR3 is 16 amino acids. Germline lookup yields CDR1 DFQATT and CDR2 SNEGSKA (reference sequence). Here the CDR3 reads CSARDVGQGGYSPLHF. CDR3 bases: TGCAGTGCTAGAGATGTGGGACAGGGAGGCTACTCACCCCTCCACTTT.

This clonotype turned up a few times. The gene calls are TRBV27 and TRBJ2-5; D gene uncertain. V was clipped by 2 bases and J by 4 bases, with 23 bases between them. The CDR3 spans 18 residues. Germline values: CDR1 MNHEY, CDR2 SMNVEV (reference sequence). In nucleotides, the CDR3 is TGTGCCAGCAGTTTAAGTTGGGCAGAGATCGAGTTGGGAGAGACCCAGTACTTC. It encodes CASSLSWAEIELGETQYF.

The chain uses TRBV4-2 and TRBJ2-2; TRBD2 matches 12 bases. This CDR3 has 19 residues. Losses at the gene ends were 4 bases for V and 6 bases for J; bases not matched to a gene: 15. The germline V gene has CDR1 LGHNA and CDR2 YNFKEQ. CDR3 sequence reads: CASSPQTSGGPTGAGELFF. The CDR3 region has the DNA TGTGCCAGCAGCCCCCAGACTAGCGGGGGCCCAACGGGTGCCGGGGAGCTGTTTTTT.

Only a few counts were recorded for this clonotype. This sequence joins TRBV6-2 or TRBV6-3 and TRBJ2-3; maybe TRBD2 (6 bases). Trimming pared 2 bases from V and 2 bases from J, leaving 11 bases between. The CDR3 runs to 15 residues. Germline CDR1 reads MNHEY; CDR2 reads SVGEGT. The CDR3 sequence is CASSYEGGDTDTQYF. CDR3 coding DNA: TGTGCCAGCAGTTACGAAGGCGGGGACACAGATACGCAGTATTTT.

The sample holds many counts of this clonotype. The chain links TRBV2 to TRBJ2-1; perhaps TRBD2 as D (7 bases). Deletions cut 0 bases from V and 9 bases from J, with 12 bases between. CDR1 is SNHLY, CDR2 FYNNEI, per germline. The CDR3 is 14 residues long. Here the CDR3 reads CASSEALRGAEQFF. CDR3 sequence (DNA): TGTGCCAGCAGTGAAGCGCTTCGGGGGGCTGAGCAGTTCTTC. The variable domain in full, with the rest retrieved from reference TRBV2 and TRBJ2-1, is EPEVTQTPSHQVTQMGQEVILRCVPISNHLYFYWYRQILGQKVEFLVSFYNNEISEKSEIFDDQFSVERPDGSNFTLKIRSTKLEDSAMYFCASSEALRGAEQFFGPGTRLTVL.

The chain is built from TRBV9 and TRBJ1-1; D not resolved. CDR1 and CDR2 (germline): SGDLS, YYNGEE. The CDR3 runs to 17 residues. The germline V and J ends were trimmed by 0 bases and 0 bases, with 15 bases remaining between them. CDR3 DNA: TGTGCCAGCAGCGTAGTCCGAACAACCCCATTGAACACTGAAGCTTTCTTT. This translates into CASSVVRTTPLNTEAFF.

This clonotype showed up many times. The chain uses TRBV2 and TRBJ1-2, with 9 bases fitting TRBD1. V shed 3 bases, J shed 3 bases, and the junction held 5 bases outside the gene matches. This CDR3 spans 15 amino acids. Germline CDR1 is SNHLY and CDR2 is FYNNEI. In DNA, the CDR3 is TGTGCCAGCAGTGACGAACAGGGGGCGGACTATGGCTACACCTTC. Its protein product is CASSDEQGADYGYTF.

This clonotype has just a few counts. This may be a read error: a much more frequent sequence differs by one nucleotide. The genes are TRBV3-1 and TRBJ1-2; D is unclear. Trimming removed 1 base at V and 3 bases at J, with 9 bases between. Germline loops: CDR1 LGHDT, CDR2 YNNKEL (reference sequence). The CDR3 loop spans 14 amino acids. The CDR3 nucleotides read TGTGCCAGCAGCCAAGGTAGTACTGACTATGGCTACACCTTC. The encoded protein is CASSQGSTDYGYTF.

This clonotype was seen a few times. This chain uses TRBV19 with TRBJ1-5; D is perhaps TRBD1 (6 bases). V was cut by 4 bases and J by 2 bases, with 21 bases left in between. The CDR3 contains 18 residues. Per the germline V gene, CDR1 is LNHDA and CDR2 is SQIVND (reference sequence). CDR3 in DNA: TGTGCCAGTAGTACTCTACTCGGGAGGGGGGGGCGCAATCAGCCCCAGCATTTT. It encodes CASSTLLGRGGRNQPQHF.

In its sample, this clonotype was seen many times. V usage is TRBV27 and J usage is TRBJ1-1; 10 nucleotides agree with TRBD1. The ends lost 5 bases at V and 2 bases at J; junction bases unmatched: 8. In germline, CDR1 is MNHEY, CDR2 SMNVEV (reference sequence). The CDR3 runs to 16 residues. CDR3 bases: TGTGCCAGCAGTCCCGGGACAGGGGAAACCAACACTGAAGCTTTCTTT. This sequence encodes CASSPGTGETNTEAFF.